A single T cell receptor beta chain is shown here with its context. The record originates from a study of response to subunit inactivated influenza vaccine. In TCRdb, the RT-PCR reads were re-called with MiXCR into one record per CDR3 protein. This table has 150,000 to 200,000 distinct CDR3 sequences, around 12% appearing once. These data are also associated with another study on T cells expressing NK-cell markers. This second report adds: TCR beta libraries carry UMIs added by 5'RACE template switching.

The sequence derives from a man in his fifties who received an inactivated influenza vaccine. Sample: CD8+ T cells sorted from PBMCs, taken 12 days after vaccination.

CDR3 in amino acids: CASSFEGSNYGYTF. DNA for the CDR3: TGTGCCAGCAGTTTTGAGGGATCTAACTATGGCTACACCTTC. The gene calls are TRBV12-3 or TRBV12-4 and TRBJ1-2; no reliable D call. CDR3 length equals 14 residues. V lost 3 bases to trimming and J lost 0 bases, with 8 bases between them.